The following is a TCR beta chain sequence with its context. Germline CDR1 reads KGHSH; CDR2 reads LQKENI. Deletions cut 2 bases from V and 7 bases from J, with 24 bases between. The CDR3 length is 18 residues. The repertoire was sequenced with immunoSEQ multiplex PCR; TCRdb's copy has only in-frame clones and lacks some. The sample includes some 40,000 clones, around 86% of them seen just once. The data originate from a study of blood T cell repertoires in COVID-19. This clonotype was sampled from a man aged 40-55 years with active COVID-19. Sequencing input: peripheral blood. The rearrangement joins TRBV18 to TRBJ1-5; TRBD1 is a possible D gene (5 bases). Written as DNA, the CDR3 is TGTGCCAGCTCACCAACTCAAACGGGGGAGAGAGGCCGGCAGCCCCAGCATTTT. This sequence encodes CASSPTQTGERGRQPQHF.